This entry features one T cell receptor (beta chain) sequence. The table lists this clone with a few counts. Its antigen is currently not known. No clone much larger than this one lies a single base away; base qualities are absent. The data derive from a study of blood T cell repertoires in COVID-19 (dated by TCRdb to 2020 to 2022). In the study overall: Samples covering the acute and convalescent phases of COVID-19 were provided by collaborators in the United States, Italy and Spain. The material from the prospective study consisted of cDNA or gDNA derived from T cells, B-cell-depleted T cells, or PBMCs. The dataset comprised deeply sampled blood TCRbeta repertoires from subjects exposed to, actively infected with, or recovered from COVID-19. The repertoires were released in a freely available public database meant as a resource for research on the immune response to SARS-CoV-2. The samples were drawn from two sources: the first 160 participants of the ongoing ImmuneRACE study, and 1,254 subjects contributed by 6 global collaborators. Sample metadata almost always included a de-identified subject ID, COVID-19 status, age in years and sex. HLA class I and class II types, where available, came from metadata supplied by the sample provider rather than from assay-based typing.

Measured from the cysteine to the phenylalanine, the CDR3 is 13 residues long. Just CDR3 DNA is preserved here, 39 bases in frame from base 1. V and J lose 7 bases and 3 bases, and a span of 9 bases separates them. CDR1 and CDR2 are read off the germline V gene as WSHSY and SAAADI. One collaborating source in Seattle enrolled patients during active infection and followed them longitudinally through the course of disease. Collaborating institutions collected whole blood in K2EDTA tubes following their own protocols. For TCRbeta analysis, collaborators shipped samples as frozen whole blood, isolated PBMCs, or DNA extracted from either of those sample types. The immunoSEQ Assay, a bias-controlled multiplex PCR, was used to amplify TCRbeta CDR3 regions from genomic DNA. The authors processed their data as follows. The number of nucleated cells in each sample was estimated by amplification of reference gene primers within the assay. To quantify the absolute abundance of each unique TCRbeta CDR3 rearrangement, sequence reads were collapsed and filtered. For each sample, productive Simpson clonality was calculated as the square root of Simpson's diversity index across productive rearrangements. Here the immuneACCESS table is served through TCRdb, limited to in-frame sequences with V and J called. Missing clones are a known gap in these copies; in checked studies unresolved V genes cover under half, and the rest lacks a known reason. That table supplies the V and J calls and clone size; D and trimming were determined from the DNA. Counted in this sample were some 130,000 clones; 90% of them appeared once. The ten largest clones capture less than 5% of the sample.

The full study reports these points: The amount of clinical and demographic metadata varied by source and participant and was provided uncurated.

Sequencing was performed on peripheral blood. This receptor was obtained from a man aged 55-75 years with COVID-19, enrolled during active disease. The chain is encoded by TRBV10-2 joined to TRBJ2-2; TRBD1 is perhaps the D gene, given 5 matching bases. The CDR3 region has the sequence CASNGRDTGELFF. The DNA is TGCGCCAGCAATGGCAGGGACACCGGGGAGCTGTTTTTT.